The clone carrying this T cell receptor (beta chain) has more than one count but fewer than ten. What it recognizes is unknown. TCRdb reprocessed the RT-PCR reads with MiXCR, giving one entry per CDR3 protein. The sample lists about 500,000 distinct CDR3 sequences; approximately 15% were seen once. The data derive from a study of response to subunit inactivated influenza vaccine. The CDR3 has 16 amino acids. Looked up from germline, CDR1 is SGHTA and CDR2 is FQGNSA. V gave up 7 bases and J gave up 2 bases; unmatched junction bases: 14. Findings and caveats of the study: The authors suggested that few new T cells are recruited per seasonal influenza vaccination.

The origin of this receptor is a man in his fifties or sixties who received an inactivated influenza vaccine. The V and J genes are TRBV7-2 and TRBJ2-7; TRBD1 aligns across 7 bases. Sequencing was performed on CD4+ T cells sorted from PBMCs, taken 23 months after vaccination. Written as DNA, the CDR3 is TGTGCCAGCATCCTTCTACCCGACAGGGTTACCTACGAGCAGTACTTC. Protein: CASILLPDRVTYEQYF.